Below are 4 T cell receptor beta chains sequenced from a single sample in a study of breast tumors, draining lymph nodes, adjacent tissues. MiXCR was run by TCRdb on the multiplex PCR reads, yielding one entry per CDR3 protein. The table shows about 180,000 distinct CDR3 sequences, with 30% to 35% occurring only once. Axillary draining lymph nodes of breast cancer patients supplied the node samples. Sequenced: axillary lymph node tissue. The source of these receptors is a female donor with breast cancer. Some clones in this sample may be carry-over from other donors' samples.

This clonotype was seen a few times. The CDR3 DNA reads TGCAGTGCTAGCTGGTCAGGGACCGGCACTGAAGCTTTCTTT. Encoded protein: CSASWSGTGTEAFF. The rearrangement uses TRBV20-1 and TRBJ1-1, with D tentatively TRBD1 (5 bases). This CDR3 region has 14 residues. Trimming pared 3 bases from V and 4 bases from J, leaving 15 bases between. The germline V gene encodes CDR1 DFQATT and CDR2 SNEGSKA (reference sequence).

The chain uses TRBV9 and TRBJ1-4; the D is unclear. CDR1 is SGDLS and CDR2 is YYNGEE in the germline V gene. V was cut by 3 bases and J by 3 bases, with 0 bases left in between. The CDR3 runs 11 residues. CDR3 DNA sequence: TGTGCCAGCAGCGCTAATGAAAAACTGTTTTTT. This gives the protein CASSANEKLFF. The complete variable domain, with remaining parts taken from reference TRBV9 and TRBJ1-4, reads DSGVTQTPKHLITATGQRVTLRCSPRSGDLSVYWYQQSLDQGLQFLIQYYNGEERAKGNILERFSAQQFPDLHSELNLSSLELGDSALYFCASSANEKLFFGSGTQLSVL.

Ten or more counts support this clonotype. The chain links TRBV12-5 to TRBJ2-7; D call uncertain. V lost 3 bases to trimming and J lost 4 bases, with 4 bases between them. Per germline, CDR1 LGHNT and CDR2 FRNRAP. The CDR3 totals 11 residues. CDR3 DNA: TGTGCTAGTGGTTTCGGGTACGAGCAGTACTTC. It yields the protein CASGFGYEQYF. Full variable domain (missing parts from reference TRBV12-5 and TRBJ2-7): DARVTQTPRHKVTEMGQEVTMRCQPILGHNTVFWYRQTMMQGLELLAYFRNRAPLDDSGMPKDRFSAEMPDATLATLKIQPSEPRDSAVYFCASGFGYEQYFGPGTRLTVT.

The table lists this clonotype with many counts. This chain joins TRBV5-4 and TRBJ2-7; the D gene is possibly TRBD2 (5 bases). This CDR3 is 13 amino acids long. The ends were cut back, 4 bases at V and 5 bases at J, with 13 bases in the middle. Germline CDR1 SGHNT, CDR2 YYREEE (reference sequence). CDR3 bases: TGTGCCAGCAGCCTGGACTTTGCCAACGAGCAGTACTTC. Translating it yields CASSLDFANEQYF.